This T cell receptor (beta chain) emerged from a study of cytomegalovirus exposure and HLA in healthy donors. Study findings and constraints: Researchers reported in a later analysis that a missense DCLRE1C variant was tied to TCR beta V- and J-gene trimming. Accurate prediction of most subjects' HLA-A and HLA-B alleles from TCR beta sequences was reported.

A multiplex PCR was run with 60 Vbeta primers and 13 Jbeta primers. Clones were sequenced by immunoSEQ multiplex PCR, and TCRdb holds only the in-frame ones, with some missing. The sample consists of approximately 110,000 clones, roughly 85% of them appearing once. Germline-derived CDR1 and CDR2 are LNHDA and SQIVND (reference sequence). CDR3 length equals 16 residues. The V segment lost 4 bases and the J segment 4 bases; nucleotides outside the gene matches: 8. Points on this clone: Antigen: not known.

It was healthy bone marrow donors who served as donors. The TCR sequence derives from a man aged 30 to 39 in good health and CMV-seropositive. The J gene is TRBJ1-5, the V gene TRBV19; 9 bases agree with TRBD1. The sequenced sample consisted of PBMCs. CDR3 loop: CASSTAGTGRNQPQHF. CDR3 in DNA: TGTGCCAGTAGTACCGCCGGGACAGGGCGTAATCAGCCCCAGCATTTT.